This T cell receptor (beta chain) was documented in a study of T-cell memory formation after mild COVID-19. Study-level background: Clustering of TCRs was largely donor specific. Broader study findings: CD4+ contracting clones were found mainly in CM and EM, and CD8+ ones in EMRA.

A 5'RACE reaction primed in the constant segment made cDNA libraries of TCR alpha and TCR beta, and these carried sample barcodes and UMIs. TCRdb reprocessed the 5' RACE reads via MiXCR and lists one record per CDR3 protein. Here the sample spans approximately 290,000 distinct CDR3 sequences, just under 20% being singletons. As to this clonotype: The antigen is unknown. Germline is not matched at one junction end, which may reflect a read error.

The sample consisted of PBMCs or a T cell subset sorted from them (not recorded which). The clonotype was recovered from a man younger than 35 who had mild COVID-19 (a few samples of this study predate the infection). Cell type and time point are not known.

CDR3 DNA sequence: TGCAGTGCCAGAGGTGAAGGCAGCACAGATACGCAGTATTTT. It encodes CSARGEGSTDTQYF. The chain employs TRBV20-1 and TRBJ2-3; D call uncertain. CDR3 length: 14 residues. Germline values: CDR1 DFQATT, CDR2 SNEGSKA (reference sequence).